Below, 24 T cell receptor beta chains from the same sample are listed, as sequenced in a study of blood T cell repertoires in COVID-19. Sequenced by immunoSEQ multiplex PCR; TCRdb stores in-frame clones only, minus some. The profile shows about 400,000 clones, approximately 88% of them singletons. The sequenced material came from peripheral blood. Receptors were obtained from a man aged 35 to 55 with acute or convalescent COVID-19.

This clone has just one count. CDR3 residues: CSVAQNTEAFF. CDR3 coding DNA: TGCAGCGTTGCCCAGAACACTGAAGCTTTCTTT. The chain recombines TRBV29-1 with TRBJ1-1, with no clear D. This CDR3 has 11 residues. V was trimmed by 4 bases and J by 1 base, leaving 4 bases between them. Germline CDR1 is SQVTM and CDR2 is ANQGSEA.

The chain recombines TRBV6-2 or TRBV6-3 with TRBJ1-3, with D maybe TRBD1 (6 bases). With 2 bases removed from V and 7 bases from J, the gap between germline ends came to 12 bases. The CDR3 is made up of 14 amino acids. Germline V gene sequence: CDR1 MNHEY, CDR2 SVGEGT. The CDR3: CASSYAQGINTIYF. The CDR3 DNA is TGTGCCAGCAGTTACGCCCAGGGGATCAACACCATATATTTT.

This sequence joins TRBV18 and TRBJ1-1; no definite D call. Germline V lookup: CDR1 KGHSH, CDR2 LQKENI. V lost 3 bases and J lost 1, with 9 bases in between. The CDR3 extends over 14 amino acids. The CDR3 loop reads CASSPNGQNTEAFF. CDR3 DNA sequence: TGTGCCAGCTCACCGAATGGCCAGAACACTGAAGCTTTCTTT.

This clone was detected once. The CDR3 DNA sequence: TGCGCCAGCAGCTGGGGGACAGGGAACTATGGCTACACCTTC. This encodes CASSWGTGNYGYTF. The V and J genes are TRBV5-1 and TRBJ1-2; 9 bases fit TRBD1. In germline, CDR1 is SGHRS, CDR2 YFSETQ. The V segment lost 3 bases and the J segment 2 bases; nucleotides outside the gene matches: 2. The CDR3 covers 14 residues.

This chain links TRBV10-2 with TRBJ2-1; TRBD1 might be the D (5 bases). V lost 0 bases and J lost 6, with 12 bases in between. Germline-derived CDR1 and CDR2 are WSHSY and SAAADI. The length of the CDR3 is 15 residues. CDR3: CASSESRQGGNEQFF. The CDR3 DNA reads TGCGCCAGCAGTGAGTCTAGGCAGGGCGGCAATGAGCAGTTCTTC.

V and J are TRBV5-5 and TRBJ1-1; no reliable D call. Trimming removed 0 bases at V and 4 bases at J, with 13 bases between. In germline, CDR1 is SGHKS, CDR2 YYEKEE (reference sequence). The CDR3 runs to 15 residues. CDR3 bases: TGTGCCAGCAGCTTGGAGCCGGGAGAGCGCACTGAAGCTTTCTTT. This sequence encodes CASSLEPGERTEAFF.

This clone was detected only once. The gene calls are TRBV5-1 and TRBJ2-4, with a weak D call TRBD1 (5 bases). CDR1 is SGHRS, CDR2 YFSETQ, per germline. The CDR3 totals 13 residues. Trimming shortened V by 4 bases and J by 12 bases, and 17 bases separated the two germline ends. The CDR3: CASSNNTGVPQYF. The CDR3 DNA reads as TGCGCCAGCAGCAATAATACAGGTGTTCCTCAGTACTTC.

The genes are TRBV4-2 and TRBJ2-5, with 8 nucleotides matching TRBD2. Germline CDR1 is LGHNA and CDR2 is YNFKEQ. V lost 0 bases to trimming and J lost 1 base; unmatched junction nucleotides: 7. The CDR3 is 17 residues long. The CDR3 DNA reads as TGTGCCAGCAGCCAAGAAGGTCAGCGGGGGTCCCAAGAGACCCAGTACTTC. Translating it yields CASSQEGQRGSQETQYF.

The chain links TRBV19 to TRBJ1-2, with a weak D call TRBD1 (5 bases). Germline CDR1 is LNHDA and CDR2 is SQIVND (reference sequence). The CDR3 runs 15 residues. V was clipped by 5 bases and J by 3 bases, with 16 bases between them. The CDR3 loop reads CASSFSFDSDYGYTF. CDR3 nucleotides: TGTGCCAGTAGTTTCTCCTTCGACAGCGACTATGGCTACACCTTC.

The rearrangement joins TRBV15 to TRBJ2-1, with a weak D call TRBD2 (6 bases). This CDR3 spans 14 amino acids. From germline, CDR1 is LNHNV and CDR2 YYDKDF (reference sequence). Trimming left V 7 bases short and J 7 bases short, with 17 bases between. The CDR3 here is CATMGGPVENEQFF. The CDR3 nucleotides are TGTGCCACCATGGGGGGTCCGGTTGAGAATGAGCAGTTCTTC.

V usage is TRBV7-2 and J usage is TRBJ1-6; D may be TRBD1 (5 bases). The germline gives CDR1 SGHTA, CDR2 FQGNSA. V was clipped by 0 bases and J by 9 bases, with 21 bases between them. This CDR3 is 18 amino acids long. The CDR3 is CASSLAPHSRDYGSPLHF. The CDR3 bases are TGTGCCAGCAGCTTAGCCCCCCATAGCAGGGATTACGGTTCACCCCTCCACTTT.

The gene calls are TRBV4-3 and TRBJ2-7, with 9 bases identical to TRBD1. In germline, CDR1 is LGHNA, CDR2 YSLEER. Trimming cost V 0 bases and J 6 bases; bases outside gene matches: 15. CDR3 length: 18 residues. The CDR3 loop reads CASSQEGGAGTGWREQYF. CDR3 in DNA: TGCGCCAGCAGCCAAGAGGGGGGTGCTGGGACAGGGTGGCGCGAGCAGTACTTC.

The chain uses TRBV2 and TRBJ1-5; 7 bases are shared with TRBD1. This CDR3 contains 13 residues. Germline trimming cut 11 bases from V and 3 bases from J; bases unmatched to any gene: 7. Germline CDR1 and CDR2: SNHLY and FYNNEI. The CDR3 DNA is TGTGCCTGCCTGACAGGGTACAATCAGCCCCAGCATTTT. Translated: CACLTGYNQPQHF. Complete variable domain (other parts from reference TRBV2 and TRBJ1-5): EPEVTQTPSHQVTQMGQEVILRCVPISNHLYFYWYRQILGQKVEFLVSFYNNEISEKSEIFDDQFSVERPDGSNFTLKIRSTKLEDSAMYFCACLTGYNQPQHFGDGTRLSIL.

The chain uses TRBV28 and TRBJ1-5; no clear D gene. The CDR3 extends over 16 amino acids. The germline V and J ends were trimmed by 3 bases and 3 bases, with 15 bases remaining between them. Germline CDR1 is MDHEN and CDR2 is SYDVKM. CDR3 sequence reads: CASSLRGWLHNQPQHF. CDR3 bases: TGTGCCAGCAGTTTGCGCGGTTGGCTACACAATCAGCCCCAGCATTTT.

The CDR3 is CASSLRDRMNTGELFF. The CDR3 DNA reads TGTGCCAGCAGTCTTCGGGACAGAATGAACACCGGGGAGCTGTTTTTT. This chain links TRBV6-6 with TRBJ2-2; the match to TRBD1 covers 7 bases. V lost 5 bases, J lost 1 base, and 7 bases stayed unmatched. The germline CDR1 and CDR2 sequences are MNHNY and SVGAGI (reference sequence). The CDR3 is 16 residues long.

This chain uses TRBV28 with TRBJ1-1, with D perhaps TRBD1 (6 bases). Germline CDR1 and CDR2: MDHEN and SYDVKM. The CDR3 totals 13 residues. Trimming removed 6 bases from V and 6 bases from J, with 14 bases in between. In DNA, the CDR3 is TGTGCCAGCAGGCAATCAGGGGAGCCTGAAGCTTTCTTT. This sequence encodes CASRQSGEPEAFF.

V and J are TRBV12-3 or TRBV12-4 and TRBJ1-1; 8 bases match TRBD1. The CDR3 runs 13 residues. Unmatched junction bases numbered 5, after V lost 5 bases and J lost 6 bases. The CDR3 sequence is CASSGNRGAEAFF. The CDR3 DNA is TGTGCCAGCAGTGGGAACAGGGGGGCTGAAGCTTTCTTT.

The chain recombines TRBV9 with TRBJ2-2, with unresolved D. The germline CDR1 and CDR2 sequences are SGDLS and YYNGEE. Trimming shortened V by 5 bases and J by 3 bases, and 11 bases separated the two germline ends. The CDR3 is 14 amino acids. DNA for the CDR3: TGTGCCAGCAGAGAACCTCGGGACACCGGGGAGCTGTTTTTT. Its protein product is CASREPRDTGELFF.

The CDR3 sequence is CASSPGQRNSYNSPLHF. The CDR3, as DNA: TGTGCCAGCTCACCGGGACAGCGAAACTCCTATAATTCACCCCTCCACTTT. J is TRBJ1-6 and V is TRBV18; 7 bases map to TRBD1. V lost 3 bases to trimming and J lost 0 bases; unmatched junction nucleotides: 5. There are 17 residues in the CDR3. CDR1 KGHSH and CDR2 LQKENI come from the germline V gene.

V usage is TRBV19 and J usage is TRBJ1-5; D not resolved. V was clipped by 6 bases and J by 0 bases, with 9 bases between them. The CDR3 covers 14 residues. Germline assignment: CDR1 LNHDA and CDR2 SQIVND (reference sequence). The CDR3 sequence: CASSLSDSNQPQHF. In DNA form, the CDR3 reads TGTGCCAGTAGCCTTAGCGATAGCAATCAGCCCCAGCATTTT.

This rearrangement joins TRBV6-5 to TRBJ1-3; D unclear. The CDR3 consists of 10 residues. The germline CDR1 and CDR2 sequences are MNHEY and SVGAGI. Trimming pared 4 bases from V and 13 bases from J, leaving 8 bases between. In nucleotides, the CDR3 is TGTGCCAGCAGTTCTTCTACGATATATTTT. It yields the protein CASSSSTIYF.

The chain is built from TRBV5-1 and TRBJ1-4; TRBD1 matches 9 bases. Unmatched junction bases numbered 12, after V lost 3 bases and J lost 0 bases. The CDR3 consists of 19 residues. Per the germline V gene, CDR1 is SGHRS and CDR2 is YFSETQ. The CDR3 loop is CASSSPGQGDWATNEKLFF. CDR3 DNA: TGCGCCAGCAGCTCCCCGGGACAGGGAGATTGGGCAACTAATGAAAAACTGTTTTTT.

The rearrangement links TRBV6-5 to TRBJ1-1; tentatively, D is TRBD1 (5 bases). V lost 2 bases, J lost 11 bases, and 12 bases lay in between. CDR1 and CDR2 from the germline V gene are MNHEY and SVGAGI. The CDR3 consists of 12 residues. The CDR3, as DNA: TGTGCCAGCAGTTACCGGGGGGGGTATGCTTTCTTT. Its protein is CASSYRGGYAFF.

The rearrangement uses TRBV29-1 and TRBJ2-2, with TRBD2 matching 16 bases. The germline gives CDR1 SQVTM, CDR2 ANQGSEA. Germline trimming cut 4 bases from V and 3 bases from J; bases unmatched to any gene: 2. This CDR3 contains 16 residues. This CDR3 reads CSVVGTSGRDTGELFF. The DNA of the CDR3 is TGCAGCGTTGTGGGGACTAGCGGGAGGGACACCGGGGAGCTGTTTTTT.